The entry below gives a single T cell receptor (beta chain) sequence along with its context. A read error is possible here, since a much larger clone lies one base away. The CDR3 is 15 amino acids. CDR1 and CDR2 (germline): MDHEN, SYDVKM. V was pared by 5 bases and J by 6 bases, with 17 bases between. The data belong to a study of regulatory T cells in long-lasting Graves disease. Study summary: Antithyroid drugs had been given to newly diagnosed Graves' patients for under 3 months.

As for time point: newly diagnosed GD, antithyroid drugs for less than 3 months. Extracted PBMC RNA gave rise to the TCR library. Construction of the TCR beta libraries employed iRepertoire HTBI primers in conjunction with Arm-PCR of CDR3 regions. TCRdb independently ran MiXCR on the multiplex PCR reads; one entry per CDR3 protein. The sample records roughly 610,000 distinct CDR3 sequences, about 15% being singletons. The same sample was also used in a study of T cells in Graves' hyperthyroidism and ophthalmopathy.

The clonotype comes from a young man with Graves disease. The sample was peripheral blood mononuclear cells (PBMCs), taken at new diagnosis, from a patient treated with antithyroid drugs. The chain joins TRBV28 to TRBJ1-5, with D possibly matching TRBD1 (6 bases). The CDR3 DNA sequence: TGTGCCAGCAGTGGGAGTGGCAGGGGAGGTCAGCCCCAGCATTTT. It yields the protein CASSGSGRGGQPQHF.